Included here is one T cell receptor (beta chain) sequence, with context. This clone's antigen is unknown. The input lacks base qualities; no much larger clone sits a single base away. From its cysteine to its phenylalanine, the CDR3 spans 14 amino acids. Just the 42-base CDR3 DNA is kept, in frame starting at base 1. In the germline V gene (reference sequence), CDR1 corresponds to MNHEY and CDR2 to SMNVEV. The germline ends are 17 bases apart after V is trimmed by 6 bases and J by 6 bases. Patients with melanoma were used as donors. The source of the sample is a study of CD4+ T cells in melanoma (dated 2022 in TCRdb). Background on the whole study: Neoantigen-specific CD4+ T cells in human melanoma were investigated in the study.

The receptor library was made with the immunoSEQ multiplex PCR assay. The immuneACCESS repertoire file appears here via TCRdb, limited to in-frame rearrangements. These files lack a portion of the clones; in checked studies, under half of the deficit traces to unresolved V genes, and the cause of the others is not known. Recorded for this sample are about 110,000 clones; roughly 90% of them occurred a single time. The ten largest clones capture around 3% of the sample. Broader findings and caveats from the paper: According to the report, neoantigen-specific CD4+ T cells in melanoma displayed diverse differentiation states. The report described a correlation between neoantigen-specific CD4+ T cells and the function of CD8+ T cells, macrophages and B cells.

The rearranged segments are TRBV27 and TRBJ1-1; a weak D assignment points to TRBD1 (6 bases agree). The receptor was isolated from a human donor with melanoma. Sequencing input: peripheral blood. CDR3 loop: CASRPRQASPEAFF. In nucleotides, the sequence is TGTGCCAGCAGACCCCGACAGGCAAGCCCTGAAGCTTTCTTT.